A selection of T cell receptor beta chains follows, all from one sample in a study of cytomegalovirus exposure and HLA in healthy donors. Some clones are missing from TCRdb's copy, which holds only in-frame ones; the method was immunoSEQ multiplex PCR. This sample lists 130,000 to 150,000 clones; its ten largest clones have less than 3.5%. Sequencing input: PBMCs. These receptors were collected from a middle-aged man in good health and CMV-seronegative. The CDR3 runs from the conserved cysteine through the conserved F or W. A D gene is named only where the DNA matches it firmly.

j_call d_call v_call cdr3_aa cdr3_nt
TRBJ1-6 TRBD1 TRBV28 CATLRDRNSPLHF TGTGCCACGCTTCGGGACAGAAATTCACCCCTCCACTTT
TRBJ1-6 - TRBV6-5 CASSYSSPGEGSPLHF TGTGCCAGCAGTTACTCGAGTCCGGGGGAGGGTTCACCCCTCCACTTT
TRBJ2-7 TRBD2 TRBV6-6 CASSFKTSGGAHEQYF TGTGCCAGCAGTTTTAAGACTAGCGGGGGGGCGCACGAGCAGTACTTC
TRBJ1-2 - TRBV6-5 CASSYTDGSYGYTF TGTGCCAGCAGTTATACCGACGGGTCCTATGGCTACACCTTC
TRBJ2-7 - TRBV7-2 CASRIDRSSYEQYF TGTGCCAGCAGAATCGACAGGAGCTCCTACGAGCAGTACTTC
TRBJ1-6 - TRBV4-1 CASSQGQANSPLHF TGCGCCAGCAGCCAAGGGCAGGCTAATTCACCCCTCCACTTT
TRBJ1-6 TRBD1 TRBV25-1 CASSDSEGATSPLHF TGTGCCAGCAGTGACAGCGAGGGGGCGACTTCACCCCTCCACTTT
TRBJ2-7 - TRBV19 CASSIRTLNSYEQYF TGTGCCAGTAGTATAAGGACACTCAACTCCTACGAGCAGTACTTC
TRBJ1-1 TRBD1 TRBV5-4 CASSSGQGDTEAFF TGTGCCAGCAGCTCGGGACAGGGGGACACTGAAGCTTTCTTT
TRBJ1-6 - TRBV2 CASSELGVGSPLHF TGTGCCAGCAGTGAACTAGGGGTGGGATCACCCCTCCACTTT
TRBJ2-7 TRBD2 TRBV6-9 CASSYSEGTSGARQYF TGTGCCAGCAGTTATTCGGAAGGGACTAGCGGGGCCAGGCAGTACTTC
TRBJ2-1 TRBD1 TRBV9 CASSVSPGGSNEQFF TGTGCCAGCAGCGTATCCCCAGGGGGTAGCAATGAGCAGTTCTTC
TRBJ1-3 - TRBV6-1 CASSEGHGNTIYF TGTGCCAGCAGTGAGGGACACGGAAACACCATATATTTT
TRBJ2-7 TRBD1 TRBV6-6 CASRTGPVGEQYF TGTGCCAGCCGGACAGGCCCTGTCGGTGAGCAGTACTTC
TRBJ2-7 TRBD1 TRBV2 CASSERGQIYEQYF TGTGCCAGCAGTGAAAGGGGACAGATTTACGAGCAGTACTTC
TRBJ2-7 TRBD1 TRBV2 CASNLDRGKDEQYF TGTGCCAGCAATTTGGACAGGGGAAAGGACGAGCAGTACTTC
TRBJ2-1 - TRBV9 CASSVSQGTFNEQFF TGTGCCAGCAGCGTTAGTCAGGGGACCTTTAATGAGCAGTTCTTC
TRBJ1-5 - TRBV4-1 CASSHREGDGQPQHF TGCGCCAGCAGCCACCGGGAGGGGGATGGACAGCCCCAGCATTTT
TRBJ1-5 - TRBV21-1 CASSKFSDSDQPQHF TGTGCCAGCAGCAAGTTCTCGGACAGCGATCAGCCCCAGCATTTT
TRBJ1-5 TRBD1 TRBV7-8 CASSLGRGLGGNQPQHF TGTGCCAGCAGCTTAGGCAGGGGGCTCGGGGGCAATCAGCCCCAGCATTTT
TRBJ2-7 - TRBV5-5 CASSLETGNHYEQYF TGTGCCAGCAGCTTGGAGACGGGGAACCACTACGAGCAGTACTTC
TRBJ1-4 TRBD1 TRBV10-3 CAISGQVGPNEKLFF TGTGCCATCAGCGGACAGGTTGGGCCTAATGAAAAACTGTTTTTT
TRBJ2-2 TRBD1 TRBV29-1 CSAKKRGTGDTGELFF TGCAGCGCCAAAAAGAGGGGGACAGGGGACACCGGGGAGCTGTTTTTT
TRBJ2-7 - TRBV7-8 CASSSPFTGINEQYF TGTGCCAGCAGCTCCCCTTTTACAGGGATCAACGAGCAGTACTTC
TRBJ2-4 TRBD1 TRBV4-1 CASSQETGVAKNIQYF TGCGCCAGCAGCCAAGAAACAGGGGTAGCCAAAAACATTCAGTACTTC
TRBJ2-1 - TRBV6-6 CASRSPGLSHNEQFF TGTGCCAGCAGGAGCCCGGGTCTTTCCCACAATGAGCAGTTCTTC
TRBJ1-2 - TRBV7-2 CASSPGRLGYTF TGTGCCAGCAGCCCAGGTCGGTTGGGCTACACCTTC
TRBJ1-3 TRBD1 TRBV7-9 CASSLGPDRAPSGNTIYF TGTGCCAGCAGCTTGGGCCCCGACAGGGCCCCCTCTGGAAACACCATATATTTT
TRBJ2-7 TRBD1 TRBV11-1 CASSSRGTGTYEQYF TGTGCCAGCAGCTCGAGAGGGACAGGGACCTACGAGCAGTACTTC
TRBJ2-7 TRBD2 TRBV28 CASRGGGPDYEQYF TGTGCCAGCAGGGGCGGGGGGCCCGACTACGAGCAGTACTTC
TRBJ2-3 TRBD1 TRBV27 CASSPNPRQGGTDTQYF TGTGCCAGCAGTCCCAACCCTCGACAGGGTGGGACAGATACGCAGTATTTT